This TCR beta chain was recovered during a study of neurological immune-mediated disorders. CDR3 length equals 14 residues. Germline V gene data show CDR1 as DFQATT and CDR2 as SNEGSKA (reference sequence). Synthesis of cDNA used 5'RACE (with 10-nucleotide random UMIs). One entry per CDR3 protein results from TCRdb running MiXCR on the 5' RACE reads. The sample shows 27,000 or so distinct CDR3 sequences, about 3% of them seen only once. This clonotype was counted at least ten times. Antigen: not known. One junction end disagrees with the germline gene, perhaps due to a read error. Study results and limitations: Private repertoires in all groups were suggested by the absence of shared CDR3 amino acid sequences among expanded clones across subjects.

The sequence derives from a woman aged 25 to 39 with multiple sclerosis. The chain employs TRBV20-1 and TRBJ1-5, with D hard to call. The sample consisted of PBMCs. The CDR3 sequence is CSARDGSTNQPQNF. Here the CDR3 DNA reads TGCAGTGCTAGAGATGGGTCTACCAATCAGCCCCAGAATTTT.